The sequence of this T cell receptor (beta chain) was determined in a study of OX40 agonist ivuxolimab in advanced cancers. Study summary: Ivuxolimab, an agonist antibody against OX40 (CD134), was given to patients.

This CDR3 spans 13 amino acids. The ends were cut back, 8 bases at V and 4 bases at J, with 11 bases in the middle. Germline V gene data show CDR1 as MDHEN and CDR2 as SYDVKM. Clones were sequenced by immunoSEQ multiplex PCR, and TCRdb holds only the in-frame ones, with some missing. Found here are fewer than 90,000 clones, roughly 86% of them singletons; the top ten hold approximately 8%. Sequenced material: CD4+ or CD8+ T cells sorted from blood, taken in a trial of the OX40 agonist ivuxolimab. The gene calls are TRBV28 and TRBJ2-2, with D possibly being TRBD1 (6 bases). The clonotype originates from an adult with an advanced solid tumor such as melanoma, head and neck, liver or kidney cancer. CDR3 protein: CASLQGFTGELFF. For the CDR3, the DNA is TGTGCCAGCTTACAGGGTTTCACCGGGGAGCTGTTTTTT.